A selection of T cell receptor beta chains follows, all from one sample in a study of Ad26.COV2.S vaccination and SARS-CoV-2 variants. Profiled with immunoSEQ multiplex PCR; TCRdb holds only in-frame clones, not every one. The table shows 200,000 to 300,000 clones, with over 75% occurring only once. Here the sequenced sample was peripheral blood, taken in a trial of Ad26.COV2.S vaccine versus placebo. These receptor sequences come from a person between 18 and 59 years old who received the Ad26.COV2.S COVID-19 vaccine or a placebo. The CDR3 runs from the conserved cysteine through the conserved F or W. D genes are given only for firm matches. Size tells how often a clone was seen (once, few, many) or the class of an expanded clone, and some rows leave it out.

TGCGCCAGCAGCCGCGACAGCACCCAAGAGACCCAGTACTTC,CASSRDSTQETQYF,-,TRBV5-1,-,TRBJ2-5
TGTGCCTGGAGTGTACTTGGGGGGCTTGGGGCCAACGTCCTGACTTTC,CAWSVLGGLGANVLTF,-,TRBV30,-,TRBJ2-6
TGTGCCAGCAGCCGCATAGCGTCCGAGCAGTACTTC,CASSRIASEQYF,-,TRBV3-1/TRBV3-2,once,TRBJ2-7
TGTGCCTGGAGTGTAACAGGGGGAGTAAATGAGCAGTTCTTC,CAWSVTGGVNEQFF,TRBD1,TRBV30,few,TRBJ2-1
TGTGCCAGTAGTTCGCTAGGACGTTGGACTAGCGTAGATACGCAGTATTTT,CASSSLGRWTSVDTQYF,TRBD2,TRBV19,-,TRBJ2-3
TGTGCCAGCAGTGGACAGGTCTACGAGCAGTACTTC,CASSGQVYEQYF,TRBD1,TRBV14,-,TRBJ2-7
TGTGCCAGCAGTTACTCCGGGGCGGGTGAGCAGTACTTC,CASSYSGAGEQYF,-,TRBV6-2/TRBV6-3,-,TRBJ2-7
TGCGCCAGCAGCCAAACAGGGGACGGGGAGCTGTTTTTT,CASSQTGDGELFF,TRBD1,TRBV4-1,-,TRBJ2-2
TGTGCCACCAGTGATTTGGAGAAGAGCTCCTACAATGAGCAGTTCTTC,CATSDLEKSSYNEQFF,-,TRBV24-1,-,TRBJ2-1
TGTGCCAGCAGTAAATGGGGACAGGGTTCGCCCGACGAGCAGTACTTC,CASSKWGQGSPDEQYF,TRBD1,TRBV6-2/TRBV6-3,-,TRBJ2-7
TGTGCCAGCAGTGAAATCGACAGGTCCTATGGCTACACCTTC,CASSEIDRSYGYTF,-,TRBV2,-,TRBJ1-2
TGTGCCAGCAGCTTGGCTACAGGGAATGAAGCTTTCTTT,CASSLATGNEAFF,-,TRBV5-6,-,TRBJ1-1
TGTGCCACCAGTGATTCGGACAGCTCGAGCTCCTACGAGCAGTACTTC,CATSDSDSSSSYEQYF,-,TRBV24-1,-,TRBJ2-7
TGTGCCAGCAGTGAAGCCTTGGTCCAAGAGACCCAGTACTTC,CASSEALVQETQYF,-,TRBV6-1,-,TRBJ2-5
TGTGCCAGCAGCTGGCTTTTACTCTCTGGAAACACCATATATTTT,CASSWLLLSGNTIYF,-,TRBV11-2,few,TRBJ1-3
TGTGCCAGTAGTCCCCTAGACAGGGGGCGAGGCCACGAGCAGTACTTC,CASSPLDRGRGHEQYF,TRBD1,TRBV19,once,TRBJ2-7
TGTGCCAGCAGCCAAGCAGGTGGACCCTACGAGCAGTACTTC,CASSQAGGPYEQYF,-,TRBV14,-,TRBJ2-7
TGCAGCGTTACCCCACAGGGCCTCTTGACCTACAATGAGCAGTTCTTC,CSVTPQGLLTYNEQFF,-,TRBV29-1,-,TRBJ2-1
TGTGCCAGCAGCTCCCCCTTTGAGGCGGGAGCGTCCTACGAGCAGTACTTC,CASSSPFEAGASYEQYF,TRBD2,TRBV3-1/TRBV3-2,few,TRBJ2-7
TGCGCCAGCAGCCCGGCGGACCCCAGAGCGAGAAATGAGCAGTTCTTC,CASSPADPRARNEQFF,-,TRBV5-1,once,TRBJ2-1
TGTGCCAGTAGTGGGACAGGGGGCCTCGTGGGGAAACTGTTTTTT,CASSGTGGLVGKLFF,TRBD1,TRBV19,-,TRBJ1-4
TGTGCCAGCAGTTCCGAAACTAGCGGGGCCTACGAGCAGTACTTC,CASSSETSGAYEQYF,TRBD2,TRBV6-5,-,TRBJ2-7
TGTGCCAGCCGATCGACAGGGGGTTTAGGTCAGCCCCAGCATTTT,CASRSTGGLGQPQHF,TRBD1,TRBV27,-,TRBJ1-5
TGCGCCAGCAGCCAGGCGACAGGGGGCAGTAGCACAGATACGCAGTATTTT,CASSQATGGSSTDTQYF,TRBD1,TRBV4-3,-,TRBJ2-3
TGCAGCGTTGAAGATGGGGCAGGGAAGGAGACCCAGTACTTC,CSVEDGAGKETQYF,-,TRBV29-1,-,TRBJ2-5
TGTGCCATCAGCCCAACAGGCGAATGGACAGCTGGAAACACCATATATTTT,CAISPTGEWTAGNTIYF,-,TRBV10-3,-,TRBJ1-3
TGCGCCAGCAGCTTCGGACTAGCGGGGGACCCAGGGGAGACCCAGTACTTC,CASSFGLAGDPGETQYF,TRBD2,TRBV5-1,-,TRBJ2-5
TGTGCCAGCAGCTCGTCCTCAGGGGCGGGCTACAATGAGCAGTTCTTC,CASSSSSGAGYNEQFF,-,TRBV5-4,-,TRBJ2-1
TGTGCCAGCAGCTCACCGGGACAGGGGTACAATGAGCAGTTCTTC,CASSSPGQGYNEQFF,TRBD1,TRBV5-8,-,TRBJ2-1
TGTGCCAGCAGTTTAAGGACAGGGGGTGTAGATACGCAGTATTTT,CASSLRTGGVDTQYF,TRBD1,TRBV28,-,TRBJ2-3
TGTGCCAGCAGCCCGGACGGCCAAAACTATGGCTACACCTTC,CASSPDGQNYGYTF,-,TRBV7-3,-,TRBJ1-2
TGCAGTGCTAGTCTCCTCACCTACTGGGCTAGCGGGACGGTAGAGACCCAGTACTTC,CSASLLTYWASGTVETQYF,TRBD2,TRBV20-1,-,TRBJ2-5
TGTGCCACCAGCAGAGAATTCGCTAGCGGGAGGGCCGGGTTCTTC,CATSREFASGRAGFF,TRBD2,TRBV15,-,TRBJ2-1
TGTGCCAGCAGCTCTATCGGGCTAGATAATGAAAAACTGTTTTTT,CASSSIGLDNEKLFF,-,TRBV7-6,-,TRBJ1-4
TGCGCCAGCAGCCAAGACCCTAGCGGGAGTGGTCTGGAGCAGTACTTC,CASSQDPSGSGLEQYF,TRBD2,TRBV4-3,-,TRBJ2-7
TGTGCCAGCAGTGATCGACAGGGGGCGTCCTACGAGCAGTACTTC,CASSDRQGASYEQYF,TRBD1,TRBV6-1,once,TRBJ2-7
TGTGCCAGCAGTTTATTAGAGAGTAAGGGGAGGGAGGCTGAAGCTTTCTTT,CASSLLESKGREAEAFF,-,TRBV28,-,TRBJ1-1
TGTGCCAGCAGCTTAGCGGGAGGCGAGCAGTACTTC,CASSLAGGEQYF,-,TRBV7-9,-,TRBJ2-7
TGTGCCAGCAGTACTAGGACCGGCACGGGAGGCTACACCTTC,CASSTRTGTGGYTF,-,TRBV6-5,few,TRBJ1-2
TGTGCCAGCAGTTACTCGGAGCAGGAGACCCAGTACTTC,CASSYSEQETQYF,-,TRBV6-6,medium-sized,TRBJ2-5
TGTGCCAGCAGTTCTACAGGGATTTCCTATGGCTACACCTTC,CASSSTGISYGYTF,-,TRBV6-2/TRBV6-3,-,TRBJ1-2
TGTGCCAGCAGTGAATCCTTGAGCTATGGCTACACCTTC,CASSESLSYGYTF,-,TRBV25-1,-,TRBJ1-2
TGTGCCAGCAGCTCCCTCTACTACGAGCAGTACTTC,CASSSLYYEQYF,-,TRBV7-9,-,TRBJ2-7
TGTGCCAGCATCCTGCCGGGGCTGAACACTGAAGCTTTCTTT,CASILPGLNTEAFF,-,TRBV7-9,once,TRBJ1-1
TGTGCCTTGGACAGACAGGGAGACGGTGAGCAGTACTTC,CALDRQGDGEQYF,TRBD1,TRBV30,-,TRBJ2-7
TGTGCCAGCAGCGCTCCGGGCAGCGGGGTTTCCTACAATGAGCAGTTCTTC,CASSAPGSGVSYNEQFF,TRBD2,TRBV28,-,TRBJ2-1
TGTGCCAGCAGCTTGGGTTGGGGTACGCAGTATTTT,CASSLGWGTQYF,-,TRBV5-4,-,TRBJ2-3
TGTGCCAGCAGCCCGGGACGAAACATTCAGTACTTC,CASSPGRNIQYF,-,TRBV28,-,TRBJ2-4
TGTGCCACCAGTAGACACTCCGAGGGTGAGCAGTTCTTC,CATSRHSEGEQFF,-,TRBV24-1,-,TRBJ2-1
TGTGCCAGTAGTATAAGACAGGGAGTTAGCACAGATACGCAGTATTTT,CASSIRQGVSTDTQYF,TRBD1,TRBV19,-,TRBJ2-3
TGTGCCAGTAGTCCCCTGACCTGGGGCGCAGGGCCCAATCAGCCCCAGCATTTT,CASSPLTWGAGPNQPQHF,-,TRBV19,-,TRBJ1-5
TGTGCCAGCAGACGACAGGCGACTCCGACTGAAGCTTTCTTT,CASRRQATPTEAFF,-,TRBV3-1/TRBV3-2,few,TRBJ1-1
TGTGCCAGTAGTACCACGTGGAGCTCTCTCACAGATACGCAGTATTTT,CASSTTWSSLTDTQYF,-,TRBV19,-,TRBJ2-3
TGTGCCAGTTGGGACAGCTCCTACGAGCAGTACTTC,CASWDSSYEQYF,TRBD1,TRBV28,-,TRBJ2-7
TGTGCCAGCCGGTTGGCCGCTGGGAGAGAGCAGTACTTC,CASRLAAGREQYF,-,TRBV19,few,TRBJ2-7
TGTGCCAGCAGCGGAGGGGGGAGCGGGGCTGGTTCATACAATGAGCAGTTCTTC,CASSGGGSGAGSYNEQFF,-,TRBV9,-,TRBJ2-1